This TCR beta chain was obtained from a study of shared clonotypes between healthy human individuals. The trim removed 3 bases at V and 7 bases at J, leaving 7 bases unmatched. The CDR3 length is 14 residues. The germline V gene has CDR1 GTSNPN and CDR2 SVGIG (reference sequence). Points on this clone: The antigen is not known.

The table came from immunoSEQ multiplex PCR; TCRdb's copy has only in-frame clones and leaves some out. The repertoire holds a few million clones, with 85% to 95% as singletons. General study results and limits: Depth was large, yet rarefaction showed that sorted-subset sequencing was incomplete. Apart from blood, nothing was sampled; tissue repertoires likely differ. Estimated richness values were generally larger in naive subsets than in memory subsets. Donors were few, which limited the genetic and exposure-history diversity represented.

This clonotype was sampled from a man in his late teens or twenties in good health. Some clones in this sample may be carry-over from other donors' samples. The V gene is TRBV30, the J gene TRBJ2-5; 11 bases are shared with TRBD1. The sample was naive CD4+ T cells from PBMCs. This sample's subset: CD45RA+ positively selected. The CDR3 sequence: CAWSSDRGLGTQYF. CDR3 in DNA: TGTGCCTGGAGCTCGGACAGGGGGCTCGGGACCCAGTACTTC.